One T cell receptor beta chain is described in this entry. V lost 7 bases and J 3 bases, leaving 18 bases between the germline ends. CDR3 length equals 14 residues. Per germline, CDR1 SQVTM and CDR2 ANQGSEA. This sample stems from a study of blood T cell repertoires in COVID-19. The repertoire was sequenced with immunoSEQ multiplex PCR; TCRdb's copy has only in-frame clones and lacks some. The table has roughly 76,000 clones, around 88% seen once. Material for sequencing was peripheral blood. This sequence joins TRBV29-1 and TRBJ2-5; D remains unclear. This sequence originates from a young man with acute or convalescent COVID-19. The CDR3 DNA reads TGCAGCGCTGGGCGATTTGCAACGAAAGAGACCCAGTACTTC. Translating it yields CSAGRFATKETQYF.